The present entry profiles one TCR beta chain with its context. Its target is unknown. Only in-frame clones appear in the TCRdb table, and some are missing; sequencing was by immunoSEQ multiplex PCR. In the table there are more than 95,000 clones, about 81% of which are singletons. The germline V gene encodes CDR1 SEHNR and CDR2 FQNEAQ (reference sequence). This CDR3 has 15 amino acids. The junction had 6 bases not matched to a gene; V was cut back by 2 bases and J by 5 bases. Specified time point: blood 2 weeks post-SBRT. As for treatment: 15 Gy SBRT to primary tumor, nephrectomy 4 weeks later. Blood was sampled at baseline, 2 weeks and 4 weeks after SBRT. These data come from a study of radiation and T cells in renal cell carcinoma. Study results and limitations: Pretreatment tumor biopsies were lacking, so baseline clonotypes are unknown.

This receptor was obtained from a man aged 50-59 years with renal cell carcinoma. The specimen comprised blood, sampled from a patient whose treatment included radiotherapy and nephrectomy. The rearrangement joins TRBV7-9 to TRBJ2-1; 7 bases agree with TRBD2. As DNA, the CDR3 is TGTGCCAGCAGCTTAACAGTTCTAGCGGACAATGAGCAGTTCTTC. This gives the protein CASSLTVLADNEQFF.